These 28 T cell receptor beta chains originate from one sample sequenced in a study of shared clonotypes between healthy human individuals. Assay: immunoSEQ multiplex PCR; the TCRdb copy retains only in-frame clones and omits some. The data contain 950,000 to 1,100,000 clones, 70% to 80% of them singletons. Sequenced material: memory CD4+ T cells sorted from blood. Subset specified: CD45RA-negative fraction. These receptors all come from a man younger than 35 in good health.

This clone appeared once. J is TRBJ2-3 and V is TRBV9; 7 bases match TRBD2. Germline V lookup: CDR1 SGDLS, CDR2 YYNGEE. The CDR3 is 17 residues long. After removal of 3 bases from V and 3 bases from J, the junction contained 13 bases not matched to a gene. CDR3: CASSAALADYGTDTQYF. CDR3 coding DNA: TGTGCCAGCAGCGCGGCGCTAGCGGATTACGGGACAGATACGCAGTATTTT.

The chain uses TRBV28 and TRBJ1-4; D is possibly TRBD1 (5 bases). The CDR3 is 14 amino acids. V gave up 3 bases and J gave up 7 bases, with 12 bases separating them. Germline V gives CDR1 MDHEN, CDR2 SYDVKM. The CDR3 DNA is TGTGCCAGCAGTTTCAGGGTGGGTAGTGAAAAACTGTTTTTT. Its translation: CASSFRVGSEKLFF.

The chain couples TRBV10-3 to TRBJ2-6; 9 bases are a match to TRBD1. Germline V gives CDR1 ENHRY, CDR2 SYGVKD. The CDR3 is made up of 16 amino acids. Trimming took 4 bases from V and 3 from J; bases not matched to a gene: 4. The CDR3 reads CAISADRGGGANVLTF. The DNA for the CDR3 is TGTGCCATCAGTGCGGACAGGGGAGGTGGGGCCAACGTCCTGACTTTC.

This clone has more than one count but fewer than ten. A read error may be the cause here, since a much bigger clone is one base away. The chain uses TRBV7-2 and TRBJ1-1; the match to TRBD1 covers 10 bases. Losses at the gene ends were 5 bases for V and 7 bases for J; bases not matched to a gene: 4. CDR3 size: 13 residues. Germline CDR1 SGHTA, CDR2 FQGNSA. In DNA form, the CDR3 reads TGTGCCAGCAGCCAGACAGGGGGCAGTGAAGCTTTCTTT. It codes for CASSQTGGSEAFF. Based on the CDR3 plus reference TRBV7-2 and TRBJ1-1, the full variable domain is GAGVSQSPSNKVTEKGKDVELRCDPISGHTALYWYRQSLGQGLEFLIYFQGNSAPDKSGLPSDRFSAERTGGSVSTLTIQRTQQEDSAVYLCASSQTGGSEAFFGQGTRLTVV.

The chain uses TRBV7-2 and TRBJ2-3; D is possibly TRBD2 (5 bases). Germline assignment: CDR1 SGHTA and CDR2 FQGNSA. The CDR3 runs to 13 residues. Trimming took off 3 bases at V and 8 bases at J, with 12 bases between the two ends. CDR3 DNA sequence: TGTGCCAGCAGCTTCCGGACTCCTGGTACGCAGTATTTT. Residues: CASSFRTPGTQYF.

V gene TRBV5-1 combines with J gene TRBJ1-4, with TRBD1 as a possible D gene (5 bases). V shed 6 bases and J shed 5 bases, with 14 bases lying between them. CDR1 SGHRS and CDR2 YFSETQ come from the germline V gene. The CDR3 has 14 residues. CDR3 residues: CASNSGQGNEKLFF. In DNA, the CDR3 is TGCGCCAGCAACTCGGGGCAGGGCAATGAAAAACTGTTTTTT.

The CDR3 nucleotides read TGTGCCAGCAGCTCGTCCGGGGCGGGAGCAAAAGATACGCAGTATTTT. Translation gives CASSSSGAGAKDTQYF. J is TRBJ2-3 and V is TRBV11-3; 7 nucleotides match TRBD2. With V trimmed by 4 bases and J by 5 bases, 12 bases remained unmatched. CDR3 length: 16 amino acids. Germline loops: CDR1 SGHNT, CDR2 YENEEA.

The chain uses TRBV27 and TRBJ2-1; 11 bases are a match to TRBD1. From germline, CDR1 is MNHEY and CDR2 SMNVEV (reference sequence). The CDR3 runs to 18 residues. J gave up 6 bases and V 3 bases, and 13 bases lay outside the gene matches. The CDR3 nucleotides read TGTGCCAGCAGTTTCTATCTCGGCTGGGACAGGGGGAGCAATGAGCAGTTCTTC. Translated: CASSFYLGWDRGSNEQFF.

The V and J genes are TRBV5-4 and TRBJ1-2; maybe TRBD1 (5 bases). This CDR3 is 16 amino acids long. Germline lookup yields CDR1 SGHNT and CDR2 YYREEE (reference sequence). Trimming took 0 bases from V and 2 from J, leaving 14 bases between them. The CDR3 DNA reads TGTGCCAGCAGCTTGGAGCAGGGTAGGGGAAACTATGGCTACACCTTC. Its translation: CASSLEQGRGNYGYTF.

The rearrangement links TRBV18 to TRBJ1-1; tentative D call: TRBD1 (5 bases). The CDR3 is made up of 16 amino acids. Germline V lookup: CDR1 KGHSH, CDR2 LQKENI. V was shortened by 2 bases and J by 0 bases, with 13 bases between the two germline ends. Written as DNA, the CDR3 is TGTGCCAGCTCACCAAACTTCGGGGGTTTGAACACTGAAGCTTTCTTT. Translation gives CASSPNFGGLNTEAFF.

The chain uses TRBV7-9 and TRBJ1-5, with 11 bases aligning to TRBD1. V was pared by 1 base and J by 9 bases, with 5 bases of the junction left unmatched. This CDR3 region has 15 residues. CDR1 SEHNR and CDR2 FQNEAQ come from the germline V gene (reference sequence). CDR3 sequence reads: CASSLGTGGGRPQHF. CDR3 DNA sequence: TGTGCCAGCAGCTTAGGGACAGGGGGCGGTAGGCCCCAGCATTTT.

V and J are TRBV6-1 and TRBJ1-5; a weak D match, TRBD1 (6 bases). The CDR3 spans 16 residues. CDR1 is MNHNS, CDR2 SASEGT, per germline. Trimming removed 4 bases from V and 2 bases from J, with 15 bases in between. In nucleotides, the CDR3 is TGTGCCAGCAGTGGTAACAGGGCGTGGGGCAATCAGCCCCAGCATTTT. The encoded protein is CASSGNRAWGNQPQHF.

The J gene is TRBJ1-6, the V gene TRBV19, with D unclear. The CDR3 runs to 14 residues. Germline CDR1 LNHDA, CDR2 SQIVND (reference sequence). Trimming took off 8 bases at V and 10 bases at J, with 18 bases between the two ends. CDR3 sequence: CASSGGSSKSPLHF. Written as DNA, the CDR3 is TGTGCCAGTTCCGGCGGGTCGTCGAAGTCACCCCTCCACTTT. Complete variable domain (other parts from reference TRBV19 and TRBJ1-6): DGGITQSPKYLFRKEGQNVTLSCEQNLNHDAMYWYRQDPGQGLRLIYYSQIVNDFQKGDIAEGYSVSREKKESFPLTVTSAQKNPTAFYLCASSGGSSKSPLHFGNGTRLTVT.

The chain couples TRBV5-1 to TRBJ2-3, with D perhaps matching TRBD1 (6 bases). V was cut by 5 bases and J by 4 bases, with 11 bases left in between. The CDR3 covers 13 residues. Germline V lookup: CDR1 SGHRS, CDR2 YFSETQ. Here the CDR3 DNA reads TGCGCCAGCAGGGACAGTATGGCAGATACGCAGTATTTT. It yields the protein CASRDSMADTQYF.

The chain joins TRBV2 to TRBJ2-1; 11 bases are shared with TRBD2. The CDR3 is 17 residues long. The germline V gene encodes CDR1 SNHLY and CDR2 FYNNEI. J gave up 5 bases and V 7 bases, and 13 bases lay outside the gene matches. The CDR3 DNA reads as TGTGCCAGCACCCGAGAGGCTAGCGGGGGGACCCACAATGAGCAGTTCTTC. It specifies CASTREASGGTHNEQFF.

The V gene is TRBV29-1, the J gene TRBJ2-5, with D unclear. With the DNA end fitting TRBJ2-7 better, the J assignment may be wrong. CDR1 and CDR2 (germline): SQVTM, ANQGSEA. The CDR3 loop spans 12 amino acids. Written as DNA, the CDR3 is TGCAGCGTTGAAGTCGACAAATACGAGCAGTACTTC. Protein: CSVEVDKYEQYF.

The chain combines TRBV7-2 with TRBJ2-3; 16 bases align to TRBD2. The V gene end was trimmed by 4 bases and the J gene end by 5 bases; junction bases not matched to a gene: 9. Germline V lookup: CDR1 SGHTA, CDR2 FQGNSA. The CDR3 spans 18 residues. CDR3: CASSSMGLAGGLKDTQYF. Here the CDR3 DNA reads TGTGCCAGCAGCTCCATGGGACTAGCGGGAGGGCTGAAAGATACGCAGTATTTT.

V gene TRBV21-1 combines with J gene TRBJ2-5; the listed D gene, TRBD1, was not tested against the DNA. TRBV21-1 represents a pseudogene. CDR3 length: 14 residues. The CDR3, as DNA: TGTGCCAGCTCTGTTGCAGATTCGCAAGAGACCCAGTACTTC. Translated: CASSVADSQETQYF.

J is TRBJ1-1 and V is TRBV10-3; no clear D gene. The germline gives CDR1 ENHRY, CDR2 SYGVKD. V gave up 2 bases and J gave up 1 base, with 5 bases separating them. This CDR3 has 13 amino acids. The CDR3 sequence: CAISEPENTEAFF. The CDR3 DNA reads TGTGCCATCAGTGAGCCAGAGAACACTGAAGCTTTCTTT.

This chain joins TRBV7-9 and TRBJ2-3; 7 bases line up with TRBD2. V shed 7 bases and J 2 bases; nucleotides not matched to a gene: 3. CDR1 is SEHNR and CDR2 is FQNEAQ in the germline V gene (reference sequence). The CDR3 totals 13 residues. Here the CDR3 DNA reads TGTGCCAGCACCCGACTAGCCACAGATACGCAGTATTTT. Translation: CASTRLATDTQYF.

Concerning this clone: Within the sample, other DNA sequences also encode this same CDR3. CDR3 in amino acids: CSATYNEQFF. The CDR3 DNA reads as TGCAGTGCTACATACAATGAGCAGTTCTTC. This chain uses TRBV20-1 with TRBJ2-1, with D hard to call. CDR1 is DFQATT, CDR2 SNEGSKA, per germline (reference sequence). V gave up 4 bases and J gave up 4 bases, with 2 bases separating them. The CDR3 contains 10 residues.

The chain has TRBV5-5 and TRBJ2-7; D call uncertain. From germline, CDR1 is SGHKS and CDR2 YYEKEE (reference sequence). This CDR3 has 15 amino acids. Trimming took off 0 bases at V and 0 bases at J, with 10 bases between the two ends. CDR3 DNA sequence: TGTGCCAGCAGCTTGGCCCTGAGGAGCTCCTACGAGCAGTACTTC. This translates into CASSLALRSSYEQYF.

The chain recombines TRBV28 with TRBJ2-7, with D unclear. Germline assignment: CDR1 MDHEN and CDR2 SYDVKM. V was clipped by 6 bases and J by 3 bases, with 12 bases between them. The CDR3 extends over 13 amino acids. The CDR3: CASRKTKSYEQYF. The CDR3 bases are TGTGCCAGCAGGAAAACAAAGAGCTACGAGCAGTACTTC.

This clone came up a few times. This rearrangement joins TRBV5-4 to TRBJ2-7; the D gene is possibly TRBD2 (6 bases). CDR1 and CDR2 (germline): SGHNT, YYREEE (reference sequence). CDR3 size: 14 residues. V was clipped by 3 bases and J by 6 bases, with 16 bases between them. The CDR3 DNA reads TGTGCCAGCAGCTCTCCCCCAGGGCGGGGCGAGCAGTACTTC. This codes for CASSSPPGRGEQYF.

Of note for this clone: One end of the junction does not line up with germline, which may come from a read error. This chain connects TRBV7-2 to TRBJ1-2; D might be TRBD1 (5 bases). CDR3 length equals 13 residues. The germline V gene encodes CDR1 SGHTA and CDR2 FQGNSA. The DNA of the CDR3 is TGTGCCAGCAGCTTAGTAGGAGGGAGGACACCATACTTC. It is translated as CASSLVGGRTPYF.

The chain employs TRBV29-1 and TRBJ1-2; no reliable D call. This CDR3 comprises 15 residues. Germline CDR1 is SQVTM and CDR2 is ANQGSEA. Trimming took 0 bases from V and 8 from J, leaving 19 bases between them. This chain's CDR3 is CSVEDPEHVRSGYTF. CDR3 bases: TGCAGCGTTGAAGACCCAGAACACGTGAGGTCGGGCTACACCTTC.

V is TRBV6-6 and J is TRBJ1-2; 10 bases match TRBD1. CDR1 and CDR2 from the germline V gene are MNHNY and SVGAGI (reference sequence). The CDR3 is 16 amino acids. Losses at the gene ends were 2 bases for V and 8 bases for J; bases not matched to a gene: 11. The CDR3 reads CASSYIGTGDAGGYTF. The CDR3 DNA follows: TGTGCCAGCAGTTACATCGGGACAGGGGATGCTGGGGGCTACACCTTC.

The chain carries TRBV28 and TRBJ1-5, with TRBD1 as a possible D gene (5 bases). This CDR3 is 13 amino acids long. Trimming cost V 5 bases and J 3 bases, with 8 bases left between them. CDR1 and CDR2 from the germline V gene are MDHEN and SYDVKM. CDR3 loop: CASSRGTNQPQHF. CDR3 coding DNA: TGTGCCAGCAGTCGCGGGACCAATCAGCCCCAGCATTTT.